These 14 T cell receptor beta chains were all obtained from the same sample, sequenced in a study of shared clonotypes between healthy human individuals. Sequencing used immunoSEQ multiplex PCR; TCRdb keeps in-frame clones, though not all of them. Of 2,500,000 or so clones in the sample, 85% to 95% were seen once. The material sequenced was naive CD4+ T cells from PBMCs. The subset: CD45RA+ positively selected. The receptors shown here come from a man aged 18 to 35 in good health. Some clones in this sample may be carry-over from other donors' samples.

The chain carries TRBV30 and TRBJ2-1, with TRBD2 as a possible D gene (5 bases). Trimming removed 0 bases from V and 2 bases from J, with 11 bases in between. The CDR3 consists of 15 residues. From germline, CDR1 is GTSNPN and CDR2 SVGIG (reference sequence). CDR3 in amino acids: CAWSVGSGPYNEQFF. For the CDR3, the DNA is TGTGCCTGGAGTGTTGGGAGCGGCCCCTACAATGAGCAGTTCTTC.

The chain couples TRBV5-6 to TRBJ1-2; D unclear. This CDR3 has 16 residues. Trimming shortened V by 0 bases and J by 4 bases, and 16 bases separated the two germline ends. Germline CDR1 is SGHDT and CDR2 is YYEEEE. Written as DNA, the CDR3 is TGTGCCAGCAGCTTGGGTCCGGGCGCAACTCCCTATGGCTACACCTTC. This codes for CASSLGPGATPYGYTF. Full variable domain (rest looked up from reference TRBV5-6 and TRBJ1-2): DAGVTQSPTHLIKTRGQQVTLRCSPKSGHDTVSWYQQALGQGPQFIFQYYEEEERQRGNFPDRFSGHQFPNYSSELNVNALLLGDSALYLCASSLGPGATPYGYTFGSGTRLTVV.

The V call is TRBV19, the J call TRBJ2-7; D may be TRBD1 (5 bases). The CDR3 spans 13 residues. V was clipped by 1 base and J by 4 bases, with 8 bases between them. Germline CDR1 reads LNHDA; CDR2 reads SQIVND (reference sequence). The CDR3 region has the DNA TGTGCCAGTAGTATAGCGACAGAGTACGAGCAGTACTTC. It translates to CASSIATEYEQYF.

V is TRBV7-9 and J is TRBJ2-7; no reliable D call. The CDR3 contains 15 residues. Between the trimmed V and J ends, which lost 3 bases and 2 bases, there was a span of 14 bases. CDR1 and CDR2 from the germline V gene are SEHNR and FQNEAQ (reference sequence). The CDR3 here is CASSLDRLQTYEQYF. CDR3 DNA sequence: TGTGCCAGCAGCTTGGATCGTCTTCAGACCTACGAGCAGTACTTC.

This chain connects TRBV5-1 to TRBJ2-3, with D tentatively TRBD1 or TRBD2 (5 bases each). The CDR3 consists of 14 residues. Germline V gives CDR1 SGHRS, CDR2 YFSETQ. The V and J ends lost 5 bases and 2 bases respectively, with 12 bases between them. The CDR3 spells CASSEGIPTDTQYF. The CDR3 DNA follows: TGCGCCAGCAGTGAGGGGATTCCCACAGATACGCAGTATTTT.

J is TRBJ2-5 and V is TRBV9; perhaps TRBD2 as D (6 bases). The germline CDR1 and CDR2 sequences are SGDLS and YYNGEE. This CDR3 comprises 13 residues. V was cut by 5 bases and J by 5 bases, with 13 bases left in between. CDR3 coding DNA: TGTGCCAGCAGTGGATCAGGGAGGGAGACCCAGTACTTC. Its protein is CASSGSGRETQYF. Based on the CDR3 plus reference TRBV9 and TRBJ2-5, the full variable domain is DSGVTQTPKHLITATGQRVTLRCSPRSGDLSVYWYQQSLDQGLQFLIQYYNGEERAKGNILERFSAQQFPDLHSELNLSSLELGDSALYFCASSGSGRETQYFGPGTRLLVL.

The V and J genes are TRBV2 and TRBJ2-7; 7 nucleotides align to TRBD1. The CDR3 length is 16 residues. The V and J ends lost 7 bases and 2 bases, in that order; junction bases with no gene match: 14. CDR1 and CDR2 from the germline V gene are SNHLY and FYNNEI. The CDR3 DNA is TGTGCCAGCACCGAGGGGACAGCGTCGTTTCCCTACGAGCAGTACTTC. This sequence encodes CASTEGTASFPYEQYF. Looking up the rest from reference TRBV2 and TRBJ2-7 gives the full variable domain: EPEVTQTPSHQVTQMGQEVILRCVPISNHLYFYWYRQILGQKVEFLVSFYNNEISEKSEIFDDQFSVERPDGSNFTLKIRSTKLEDSAMYFCASTEGTASFPYEQYFGPGTRLTVT.

The V and J genes are TRBV9 and TRBJ2-2; D possibly uses TRBD1 or TRBD2 (5 bases each). The germline V gene encodes CDR1 SGDLS and CDR2 YYNGEE. This CDR3 has 12 amino acids. As DNA, the CDR3 is TGTAAAAACAGTGGGGGAACCGGGGAGCTGTTTTTT. Its translation: CKNSGGTGELFF.

The V and J genes are TRBV19 and TRBJ1-4; D may be TRBD1 (5 bases). The CDR3 contains 14 residues. Trimming shortened V by 9 bases and J by 3 bases, and 14 bases separated the two germline ends. Germline values: CDR1 LNHDA, CDR2 SQIVND (reference sequence). This CDR3 is CASLPGTSNEKLFF. The CDR3 nucleotides read TGTGCCAGCCTACCAGGGACGTCTAATGAAAAACTGTTTTTT.

This clone occurred once. DNA for the CDR3: TGCGCCAGCAATAATCGGGCGGGAGGGCCACAAAGCACAGATACGCAGTATTTT. Protein: CASNNRAGGPQSTDTQYF. The chain has TRBV5-1 and TRBJ2-3, with 9 nucleotides matching TRBD2. The CDR3 is 18 amino acids. CDR1 is SGHRS, CDR2 YFSETQ, per germline. V shed 6 bases and J 0 bases; nucleotides not matched to a gene: 14.

The chain has TRBV20-1 and TRBJ2-5; D call uncertain. The CDR3 is made up of 11 amino acids. V was shortened by 1 base and J by 7 bases, with 7 bases between the two germline ends. Looked up from germline, CDR1 is DFQATT and CDR2 is SNEGSKA (reference sequence). In DNA form, the CDR3 reads TGCAGTGCTAGAGCGGTGGGGACCCAGTACTTC. Amino acids: CSARAVGTQYF.

The genes are TRBV5-1 and TRBJ2-7; no firm D call. Per the germline V gene, CDR1 is SGHRS and CDR2 is YFSETQ. Trimming pared 0 bases from V and 4 bases from J, leaving 11 bases between. This CDR3 is built from 14 residues. CDR3 nucleotides: TGCGCCAGCAGCTTGGCCGGCTGGAATTACGAGCAGTACTTC. This encodes CASSLAGWNYEQYF.

The rearrangement uses TRBV18 and TRBJ1-4; 8 bases line up with TRBD1. The V segment lost 6 bases and the J segment 8 bases; nucleotides outside the gene matches: 11. Germline-derived CDR1 and CDR2 are KGHSH and LQKENI. The CDR3 runs 15 residues. The CDR3 DNA follows: TGTGCCAGCTCTCTTACCGGGACAGGACAGGAAAAACTGTTTTTT. Amino acids: CASSLTGTGQEKLFF.

V and J are TRBV28 and TRBJ1-5, with TRBD1 matching 10 bases. The CDR3 contains 15 residues. V trimming: 7 bases; J trimming: 7 bases; junction bases outside the gene matches: 10. The germline gives CDR1 MDHEN, CDR2 SYDVKM. The CDR3 sequence: CASTPRDRGKQPQHF. The CDR3 coding sequence is TGTGCCAGCACCCCTAGGGACAGGGGAAAGCAGCCCCAGCATTTT.